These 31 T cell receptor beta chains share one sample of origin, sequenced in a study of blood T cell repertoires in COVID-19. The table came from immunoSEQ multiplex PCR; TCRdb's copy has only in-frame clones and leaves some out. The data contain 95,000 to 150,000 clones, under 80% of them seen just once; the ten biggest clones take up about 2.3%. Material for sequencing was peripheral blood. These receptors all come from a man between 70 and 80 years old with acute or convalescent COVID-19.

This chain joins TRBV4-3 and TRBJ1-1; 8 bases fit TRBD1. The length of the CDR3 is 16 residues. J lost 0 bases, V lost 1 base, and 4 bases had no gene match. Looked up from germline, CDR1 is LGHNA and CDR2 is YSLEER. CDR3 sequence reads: CASSQGTGILNTEAFF. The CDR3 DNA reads TGCGCCAGCAGCCAAGGGACAGGGATTTTGAACACTGAAGCTTTCTTT.

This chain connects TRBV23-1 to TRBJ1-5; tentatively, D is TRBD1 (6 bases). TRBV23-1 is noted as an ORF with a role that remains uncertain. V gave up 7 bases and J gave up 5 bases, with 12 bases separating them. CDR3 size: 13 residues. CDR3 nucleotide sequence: TGCGCCAGCACCCCGGACAGCTATCAGCCCCAGCATTTT. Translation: CASTPDSYQPQHF.

This chain's CDR3 is CASSPMAWNTEAFF. The CDR3 DNA reads TGCGCCAGCAGCCCAATGGCCTGGAACACTGAAGCTTTCTTT. The J gene is TRBJ1-1, the V gene TRBV5-1; no clear D gene. This CDR3 is 14 amino acids long. Germline CDR1 and CDR2: SGHRS and YFSETQ. The ends were cut back, 4 bases at V and 1 base at J, with 11 bases in the middle.

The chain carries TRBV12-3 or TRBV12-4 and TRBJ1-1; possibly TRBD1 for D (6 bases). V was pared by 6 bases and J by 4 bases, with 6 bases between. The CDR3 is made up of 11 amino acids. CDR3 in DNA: TGTGCCAGCAGCAGGGGCACTGAAGCTTTCTTT. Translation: CASSRGTEAFF.

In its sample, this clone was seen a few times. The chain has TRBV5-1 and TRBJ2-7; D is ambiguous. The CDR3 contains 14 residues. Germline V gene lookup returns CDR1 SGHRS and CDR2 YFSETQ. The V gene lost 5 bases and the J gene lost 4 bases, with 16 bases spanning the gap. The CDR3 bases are TGCGCCAGCAGACCCGCAAGAAGCCTTTACGAGCAGTACTTC. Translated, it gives CASRPARSLYEQYF.

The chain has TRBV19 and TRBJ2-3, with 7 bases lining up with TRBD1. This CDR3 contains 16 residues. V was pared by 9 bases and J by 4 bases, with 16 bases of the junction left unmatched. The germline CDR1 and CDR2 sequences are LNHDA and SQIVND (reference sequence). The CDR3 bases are TGTGCCAGCCAAGGAGGAAGACAGGGTTTCGCAGATACGCAGTATTTT. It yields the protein CASQGGRQGFADTQYF.

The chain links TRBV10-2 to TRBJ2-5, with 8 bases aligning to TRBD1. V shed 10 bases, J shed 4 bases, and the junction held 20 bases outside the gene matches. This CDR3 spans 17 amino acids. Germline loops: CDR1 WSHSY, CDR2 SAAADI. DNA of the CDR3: TGCGCCACCTATGGGGGGCCTGGACAGGGAAGAGGAGAGACCCAGTACTTC. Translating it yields CATYGGPGQGRGETQYF.

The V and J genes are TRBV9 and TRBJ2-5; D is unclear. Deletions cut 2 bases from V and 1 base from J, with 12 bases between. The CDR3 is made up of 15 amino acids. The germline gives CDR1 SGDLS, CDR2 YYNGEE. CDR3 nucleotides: TGTGCCAGCAGCGTCTCGGGTAGTCTCCAAGAGACCCAGTACTTC. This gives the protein CASSVSGSLQETQYF.

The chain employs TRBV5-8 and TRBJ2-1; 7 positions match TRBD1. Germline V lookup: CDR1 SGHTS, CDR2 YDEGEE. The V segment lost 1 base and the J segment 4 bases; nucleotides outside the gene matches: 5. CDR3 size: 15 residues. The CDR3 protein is CASSLMVGQYNEQFF. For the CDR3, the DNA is TGTGCCAGCAGCTTGATGGTGGGACAGTACAATGAGCAGTTCTTC.

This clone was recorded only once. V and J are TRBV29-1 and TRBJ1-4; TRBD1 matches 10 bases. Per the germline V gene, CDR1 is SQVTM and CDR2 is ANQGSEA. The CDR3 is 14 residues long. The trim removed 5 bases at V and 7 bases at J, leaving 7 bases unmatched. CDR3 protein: CSVYTGTGAEKLFF. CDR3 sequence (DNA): TGCAGCGTTTACACCGGGACAGGGGCTGAAAAACTGTTTTTT.

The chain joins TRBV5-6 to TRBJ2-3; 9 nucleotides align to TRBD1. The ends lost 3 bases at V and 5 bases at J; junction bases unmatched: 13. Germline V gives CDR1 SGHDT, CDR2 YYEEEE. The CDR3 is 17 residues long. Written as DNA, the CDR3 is TGTGCCAGCAGCTATCGCCGGGACAGGGTTCGAGAAGATACGCAGTATTTT. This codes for CASSYRRDRVREDTQYF.

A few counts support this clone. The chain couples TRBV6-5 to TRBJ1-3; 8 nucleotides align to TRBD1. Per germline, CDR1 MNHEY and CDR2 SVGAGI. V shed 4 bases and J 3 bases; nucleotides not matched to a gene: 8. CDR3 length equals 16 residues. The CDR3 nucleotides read TGTGCCAGCAGTTCCTATCAGGGGGCGGTTGGAAACACCATATATTTT. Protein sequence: CASSSYQGAVGNTIYF.

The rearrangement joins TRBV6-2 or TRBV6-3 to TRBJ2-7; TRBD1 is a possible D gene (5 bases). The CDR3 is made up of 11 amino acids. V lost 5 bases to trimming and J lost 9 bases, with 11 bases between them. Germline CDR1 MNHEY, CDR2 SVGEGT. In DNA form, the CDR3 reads TGTGCCAGCAGTCAGACCCAGGGGCAGTACTTC. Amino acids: CASSQTQGQYF.

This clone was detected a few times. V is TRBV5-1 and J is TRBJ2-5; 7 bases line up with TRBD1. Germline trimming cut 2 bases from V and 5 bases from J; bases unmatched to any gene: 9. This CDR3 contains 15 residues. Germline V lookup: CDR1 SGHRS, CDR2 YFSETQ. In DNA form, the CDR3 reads TGCGCCAGCAGCTTCCCCGGGACAGTGGGGGAGACCCAGTACTTC. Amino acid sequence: CASSFPGTVGETQYF.

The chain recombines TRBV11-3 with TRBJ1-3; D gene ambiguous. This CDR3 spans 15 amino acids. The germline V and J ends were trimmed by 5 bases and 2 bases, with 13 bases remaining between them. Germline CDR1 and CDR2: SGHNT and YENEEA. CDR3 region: CASSPLGRPGNTIYF. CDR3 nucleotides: TGTGCCAGCAGCCCCTTGGGGAGGCCTGGAAACACCATATATTTT.

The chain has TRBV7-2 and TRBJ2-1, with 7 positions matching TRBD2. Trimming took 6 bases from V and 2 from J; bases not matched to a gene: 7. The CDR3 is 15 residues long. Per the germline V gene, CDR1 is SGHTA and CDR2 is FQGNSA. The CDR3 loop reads CASSYSGSPYNEQFF. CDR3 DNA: TGTGCCAGCAGTTATAGCGGGTCCCCCTACAATGAGCAGTTCTTC. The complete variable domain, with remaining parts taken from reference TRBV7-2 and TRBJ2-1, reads GAGVSQSPSNKVTEKGKDVELRCDPISGHTALYWYRQSLGQGLEFLIYFQGNSAPDKSGLPSDRFSAERTGGSVSTLTIQRTQQEDSAVYLCASSYSGSPYNEQFFGPGTRLTVL.

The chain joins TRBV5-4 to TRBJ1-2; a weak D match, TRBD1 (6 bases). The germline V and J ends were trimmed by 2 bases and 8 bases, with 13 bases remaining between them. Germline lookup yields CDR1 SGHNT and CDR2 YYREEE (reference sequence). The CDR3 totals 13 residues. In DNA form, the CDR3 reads TGTGCCAGCAGCTTCGACAGGACGGGCGGCTACACCTTC. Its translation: CASSFDRTGGYTF.

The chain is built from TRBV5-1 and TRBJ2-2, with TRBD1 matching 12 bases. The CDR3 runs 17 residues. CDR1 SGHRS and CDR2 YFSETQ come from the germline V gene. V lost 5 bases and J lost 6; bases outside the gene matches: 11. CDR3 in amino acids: CASSWSGTGGRSGELFF. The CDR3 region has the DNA TGCGCCAGCAGTTGGTCCGGGACAGGGGGCAGGTCCGGGGAGCTGTTTTTT.

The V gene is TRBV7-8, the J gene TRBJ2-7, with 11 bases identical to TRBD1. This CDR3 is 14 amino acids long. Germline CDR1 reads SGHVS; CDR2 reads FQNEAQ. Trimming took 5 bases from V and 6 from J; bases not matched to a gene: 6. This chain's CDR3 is CASSPGQGGGEQYF. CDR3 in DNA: TGTGCCAGCAGCCCGGGACAGGGGGGCGGCGAGCAGTACTTC.

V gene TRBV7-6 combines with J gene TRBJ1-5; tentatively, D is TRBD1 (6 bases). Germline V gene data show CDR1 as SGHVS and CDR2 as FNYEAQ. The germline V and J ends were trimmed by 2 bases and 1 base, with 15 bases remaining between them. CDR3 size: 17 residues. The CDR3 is CASSLYRGGISNQPQHF. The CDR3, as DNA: TGTGCCAGCAGCTTATATCGGGGGGGCATAAGCAATCAGCCCCAGCATTTT.

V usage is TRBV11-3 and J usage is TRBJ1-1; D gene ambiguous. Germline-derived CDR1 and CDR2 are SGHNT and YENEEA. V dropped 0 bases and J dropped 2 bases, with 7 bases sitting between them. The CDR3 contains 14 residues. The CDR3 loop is CASSLDRGNTEAFF. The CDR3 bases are TGTGCCAGCAGCTTAGACCGGGGAAACACTGAAGCTTTCTTT. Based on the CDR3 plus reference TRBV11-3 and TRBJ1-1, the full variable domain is EAGVVQSPRYKIIEKKQPVAFWCNPISGHNTLYWYLQNLGQGPELLIRYENEEAVDDSQLPKDRFSAERLKGVDSTLKIQPAELGDSAVYLCASSLDRGNTEAFFGQGTRLTVV.

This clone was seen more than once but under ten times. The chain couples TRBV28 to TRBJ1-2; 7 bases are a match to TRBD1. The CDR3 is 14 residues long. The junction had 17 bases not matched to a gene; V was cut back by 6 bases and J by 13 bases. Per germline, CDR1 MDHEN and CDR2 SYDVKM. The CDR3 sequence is CASSPGQLSMAGTF. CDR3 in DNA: TGTGCCAGCAGCCCGGGACAGCTCTCTATGGCTGGCACCTTC.

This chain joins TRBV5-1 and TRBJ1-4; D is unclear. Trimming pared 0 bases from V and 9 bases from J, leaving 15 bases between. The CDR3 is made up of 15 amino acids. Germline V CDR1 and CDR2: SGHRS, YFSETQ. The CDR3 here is CASSLEATGEKKLFF. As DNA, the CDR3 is TGCGCCAGCAGCTTGGAAGCCACTGGGGAGAAAAAACTGTTTTTT.

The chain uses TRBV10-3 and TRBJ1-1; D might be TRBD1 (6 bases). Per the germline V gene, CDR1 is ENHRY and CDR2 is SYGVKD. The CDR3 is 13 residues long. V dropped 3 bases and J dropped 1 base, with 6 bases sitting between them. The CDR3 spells CAISDRGNTEAFF. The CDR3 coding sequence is TGTGCCATCAGTGACAGGGGGAACACTGAAGCTTTCTTT.

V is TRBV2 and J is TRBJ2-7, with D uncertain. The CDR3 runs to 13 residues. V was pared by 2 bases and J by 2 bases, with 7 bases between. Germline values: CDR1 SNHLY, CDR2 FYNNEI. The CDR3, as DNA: TGTGCCAGCAGTGAATCGGAGACCTACGAGCAGTACTTC. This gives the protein CASSESETYEQYF.

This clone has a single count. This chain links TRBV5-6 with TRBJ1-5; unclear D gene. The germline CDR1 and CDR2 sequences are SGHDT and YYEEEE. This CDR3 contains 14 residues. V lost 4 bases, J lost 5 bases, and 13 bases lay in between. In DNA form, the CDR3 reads TGTGCCAGCAGCCTTGGGAGGGTACATCAGCCCCAGCATTTT. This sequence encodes CASSLGRVHQPQHF.

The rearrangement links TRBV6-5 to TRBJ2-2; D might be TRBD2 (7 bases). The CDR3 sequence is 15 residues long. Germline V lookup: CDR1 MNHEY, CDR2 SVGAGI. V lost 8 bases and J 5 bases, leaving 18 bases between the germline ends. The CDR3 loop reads CASLWGGRRTGELFF. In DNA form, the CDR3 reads TGTGCCAGCCTATGGGGGGGGCGACGAACCGGGGAGCTGTTTTTT.

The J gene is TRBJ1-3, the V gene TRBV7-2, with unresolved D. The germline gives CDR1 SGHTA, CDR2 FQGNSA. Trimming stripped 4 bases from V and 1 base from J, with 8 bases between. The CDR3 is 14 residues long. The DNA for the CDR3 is TGTGCCAGCAGCTCCCACTTATCTGGAAACACCATATATTTT. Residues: CASSSHLSGNTIYF.

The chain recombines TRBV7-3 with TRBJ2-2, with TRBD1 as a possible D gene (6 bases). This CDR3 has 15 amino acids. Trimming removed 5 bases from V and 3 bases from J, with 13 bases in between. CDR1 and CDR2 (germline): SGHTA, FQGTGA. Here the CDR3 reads CASSPTRQDTGELFF. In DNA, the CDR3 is TGTGCCAGCAGCCCAACCCGACAGGACACCGGGGAGCTGTTTTTT. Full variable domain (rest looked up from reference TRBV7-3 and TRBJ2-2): GAGVSQTPSNKVTEKGKYVELRCDPISGHTALYWYRQSLGQGPEFLIYFQGTGAADDSGLPNDRFFAVRPEGSVSTLKIQRTERGDSAVYLCASSPTRQDTGELFFGEGSRLTVL.

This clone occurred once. CDR3: CASSPGTGSYNEQFF. The CDR3 DNA is TGTGCCAGCTCACCAGGGACTGGCTCCTACAATGAGCAGTTCTTC. This sequence joins TRBV18 and TRBJ2-1; possible D gene TRBD2, 6 bases. The germline gives CDR1 KGHSH, CDR2 LQKENI. This CDR3 is built from 15 residues. Trimming removed 2 bases from V and 0 bases from J, with 8 bases in between.

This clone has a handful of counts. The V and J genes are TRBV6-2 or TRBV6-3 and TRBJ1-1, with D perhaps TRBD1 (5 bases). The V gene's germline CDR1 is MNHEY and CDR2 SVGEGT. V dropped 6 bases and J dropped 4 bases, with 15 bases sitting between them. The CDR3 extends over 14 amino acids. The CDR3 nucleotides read TGTGCCAGCAGCCCCAGGGCGTCAACCACTGAAGCTTTCTTT. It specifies CASSPRASTTEAFF.